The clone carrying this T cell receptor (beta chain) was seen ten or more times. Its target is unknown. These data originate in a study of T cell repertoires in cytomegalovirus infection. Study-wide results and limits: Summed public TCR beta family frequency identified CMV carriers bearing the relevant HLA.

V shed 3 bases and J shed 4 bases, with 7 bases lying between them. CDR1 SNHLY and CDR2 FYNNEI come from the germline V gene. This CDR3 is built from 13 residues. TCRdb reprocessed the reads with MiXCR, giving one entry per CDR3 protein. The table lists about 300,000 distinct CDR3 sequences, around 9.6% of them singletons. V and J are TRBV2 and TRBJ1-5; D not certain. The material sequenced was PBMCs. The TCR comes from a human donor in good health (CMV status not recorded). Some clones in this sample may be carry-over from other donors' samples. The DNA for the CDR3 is TGTGCCAGCAGTGAGTGGGGAAATCAGCCCCAGCATTTT. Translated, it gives CASSEWGNQPQHF.